This passage covers 8 T cell receptor beta chains from one sample sequenced in a study of T cell changes during pregnancy in multiple sclerosis. The protocol was immunoSEQ multiplex PCR, while the TCRdb copy is restricted to in-frame clones and leaves out a portion. The sample has about 100,000 clones; around 92% are singletons. The specimen was peripheral blood, collected after pregnancy. These receptors all come from a female donor with multiple sclerosis, enrolled in a pregnancy study.

Notes on this clone: The sample has other DNA sequences that encode this CDR3 too. The chain employs TRBV5-1 and TRBJ2-5, with 12 bases matching TRBD2. J was trimmed by 1 base and V by 4 bases; bases with no gene match: 5. In germline, CDR1 is SGHRS, CDR2 YFSETQ. The CDR3 length is 16 residues. The CDR3 protein is CASSPGLAGSQETQYF. CDR3 bases: TGCGCCAGCAGCCCCGGACTAGCGGGGAGCCAAGAGACCCAGTACTTC.

The CDR3 DNA is TGTGCCAGCAGCCGAACGGGGGACGAGCAGTACTTC. This codes for CASSRTGDEQYF. The V and J genes are TRBV7-9 and TRBJ2-7; a weak D match, TRBD2 (6 bases). The CDR3 covers 12 residues. Germline-derived CDR1 and CDR2 are SEHNR and FQNEAQ (reference sequence). V lost 5 bases to trimming and J lost 5 bases, with 10 bases between them.

This chain uses TRBV28 with TRBJ1-2; 9 nucleotides match TRBD1. V shed 7 bases and J 7 bases; nucleotides not matched to a gene: 13. Germline loops: CDR1 MDHEN, CDR2 SYDVKM. The CDR3 extends over 15 amino acids. The CDR3 nucleotides are TGTGCCAGCACCATAAAACCGGGACAGGGTTTTGGCTACACCTTC. It is translated as CASTIKPGQGFGYTF.

This chain links TRBV20-1 with TRBJ2-4; D may be TRBD1 (6 bases). The CDR3 has 11 residues. V was clipped by 7 bases and J by 13 bases, with 17 bases between them. The V gene's germline CDR1 is DFQATT and CDR2 SNEGSKA (reference sequence). The CDR3 is CSVTTGKVQYF. The CDR3 DNA is TGCAGTGTAACTACAGGGAAGGTACAGTACTTC.

The rearrangement joins TRBV10-3 to TRBJ1-1; D ambiguous. The germline V gene encodes CDR1 ENHRY and CDR2 SYGVKD. This CDR3 has 13 amino acids. Trimming cost V 3 bases and J 4 bases, with 9 bases left between them. The CDR3 sequence is CAISEGRITEAFF. The CDR3 DNA reads as TGTGCCATCAGTGAAGGGAGAATCACTGAAGCTTTCTTT.

The chain combines TRBV7-9 with TRBJ2-1, with 9 positions matching TRBD2. The CDR3 covers 16 residues. Germline CDR1 SEHNR, CDR2 FQNEAQ (reference sequence). The trim removed 1 base at V and 7 bases at J, leaving 8 bases unmatched. CDR3 coding DNA: TGTGCCAGCAGCTTAGTGAGACTAGCGGTAGGGAATGAGCAGTTCTTC. Protein product: CASSLVRLAVGNEQFF.

The rearrangement joins TRBV4-3 to TRBJ1-4; tentative D call: TRBD1 (6 bases). V was pared by 0 bases and J by 8 bases, with 16 bases between. Germline-derived CDR1 and CDR2 are LGHNA and YSLEER. The CDR3 is 16 amino acids. DNA for the CDR3: TGCGCCAGCAGCCAAGATCGGTCAGGGGCCAGGGAAAAACTGTTTTTT. It encodes CASSQDRSGAREKLFF.

This clone was found once. V and J are TRBV5-4 and TRBJ1-6; TRBD1 aligns across 7 bases. Germline V lookup: CDR1 SGHNT, CDR2 YYREEE (reference sequence). V was pared by 3 bases and J by 8 bases, with 8 bases of the junction left unmatched. This CDR3 has 15 amino acids. The CDR3 DNA follows: TGTGCCAGCAGCTCAGGACAGGCGACTCATTCACCCCTCCACTTT. Its translation: CASSSGQATHSPLHF.